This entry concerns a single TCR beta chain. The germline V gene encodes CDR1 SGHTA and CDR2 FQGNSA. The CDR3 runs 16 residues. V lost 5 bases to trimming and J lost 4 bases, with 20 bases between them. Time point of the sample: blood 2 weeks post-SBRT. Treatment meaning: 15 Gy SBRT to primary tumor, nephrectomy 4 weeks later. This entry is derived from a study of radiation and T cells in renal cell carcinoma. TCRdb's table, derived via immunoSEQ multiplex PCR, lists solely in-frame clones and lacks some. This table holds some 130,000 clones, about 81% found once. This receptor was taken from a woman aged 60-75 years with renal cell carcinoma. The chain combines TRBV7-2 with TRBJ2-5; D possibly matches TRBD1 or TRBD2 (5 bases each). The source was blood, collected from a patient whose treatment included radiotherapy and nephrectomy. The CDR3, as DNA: TGTGCCAGCAGCAGCCAAGGAGGAGAGCAGGGAGAGACCCAGTACTTC. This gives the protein CASSSQGGEQGETQYF.